The rows below give T cell receptor beta chains drawn from one sample of a study of T cell responses to AZD1222 COVID-19 vaccine. Produced via immunoSEQ multiplex PCR; TCRdb's table is partial and in-frame only. This table has around 180,000 clones, 90% appearing once. This sample comprised peripheral blood, obtained on day 0 of AZD1222 vaccination. The receptors come from an adult in good health. CDR3s include the opening cysteine and the closing phenylalanine or tryptophan.

>TRBJ1-1|TRBV2
CASSVGGGFTEAFF
>TRBJ2-1|TRBV11-3
CASSVDTYRDNEQFF
>TRBJ2-1|TRBV19
CASSILAGALGEQFF
>TRBJ2-7|TRBV13
CASSSEGVYYEQYF
>TRBJ1-2|TRBV27
CASSLSRLNSYTF
>TRBJ2-1|TRBV3-1/TRBV3-2
CASSQDLGTRGEQFF
>TRBJ2-1|TRBV9
CASSTRGDYNEQFF
>TRBJ1-5|TRBV27
CASSSFTQEAQHF
>TRBJ2-7|TRBV2
CASLDGKGYEQYF
>TRBJ1-1|TRBV7-2
CASSTRVNTEAFF
>TRBJ1-6|TRBV5-4
CASSVPGQETNSPLHF
>TRBJ1-5|TRBV7-9
CASSRDRVHQPQHF
>TRBJ2-5|TRBV5-1
CASSSGARETQYF
>TRBJ1-1|TRBV5-4
CASSLPPGLEAFF
>TRBJ2-3|TRBV16
CASSRGLANLDTQYF
>TRBJ2-7|TRBV27
CASSPTGLGYEQYF
>TRBJ2-3|TRBV9
CASSVLITGVGTDTQYF
>TRBJ2-5|TRBV7-3
CASSLTGGTGQETQYF
>TRBJ2-7|TRBV5-8
CASSPAVVGSYEQYF
>TRBJ2-7|TRBV5-4
CASSWEGQGRYEQYF
>TRBJ2-4|TRBV6-5
CASSPSLAKNIQYF
>TRBJ1-2|TRBV11-2
CASSLGRSGTAANYGYTF
>TRBJ1-2|TRBV5-6
CASTQTGGAEDGYTF
>TRBJ2-1|TRBV7-2
CASSSGGGFVAFF
>TRBJ1-5|TRBV6-2/TRBV6-3
CASSQGATSNQPQHF
>TRBJ2-1|TRBV3-1/TRBV3-2
CASSQELSSEQFF
>TRBJ1-1|TRBV10-3
CAISEPSVGVAFF
>TRBJ2-7|TRBV5-1
CASSLDGGYEQYF
>TRBJ1-4|TRBV2
CASSGGRYEKLFF
>TRBJ2-5|TRBV12-3/TRBV12-4
CASSATPRGSQYF
>TRBJ1-2|TRBV7-9
CASSFRDRAFDPYTF
>TRBJ2-5|TRBV15
CATSSDFRVETQYF
>TRBJ2-1|TRBV23-1
CASTKWGQGHYNEQFF
>TRBJ1-2|TRBV29-1
CSVGQGGDGYTF
>TRBJ1-1|TRBV20-1
CSASRGPNTEAFF
>TRBJ1-2|TRBV6-5
CASRKRGSKNYGYTF
>TRBJ2-6|TRBV14
CASSQLRSSGANVLTF
>TRBJ2-7|TRBV11-2
CASRLTAHYEQYF
>TRBJ2-3|TRBV5-5
CASSLAGGSTDTQYF
>TRBJ2-7|TRBV4-1
CASSQARGNYEQYF
>TRBJ2-6|TRBV25-1
CASSESGREVSGANVLTF
>TRBJ2-5|TRBV15
CATRGTGQLPQETQYF
>TRBJ1-2|TRBV25-1
CASSDGLGAYGYTF
>TRBJ2-2|TRBV19
CASRGTAANTGELFF
>TRBJ1-1|TRBV12-3/TRBV12-4
CASRIAGVTEAFF